The 12 T cell receptor beta chains presented below share a single source sample, sequenced in a study of T cell responses to AZD1222 COVID-19 vaccine. Repertoires were generated with immunoSEQ multiplex PCR, while TCRdb's copy carries only in-frame clones and drops some. The sample has approximately 110,000 clones, 92% seen once; the top ten hold about 7.7%. Sample: peripheral blood, taken 28 days after the second AZD1222 dose. The source is an adult who received the AZD1222 COVID-19 vaccine.

This clone has only a few counts. V and J are TRBV12-3 or TRBV12-4 and TRBJ2-3; D is uncertain. V lost 3 bases, J lost 4 bases, and 5 bases lay in between. This CDR3 region has 12 residues. CDR3 sequence (DNA): TGTGCCAGCAGTTTTCATCCAGATACGCAGTATTTT. Protein: CASSFHPDTQYF.

The chain carries TRBV2 and TRBJ1-5; D is unresolved. Germline values: CDR1 SNHLY, CDR2 FYNNEI. V was trimmed by 5 bases and J by 6 bases, leaving 11 bases between them. CDR3 length: 13 amino acids. CDR3 nucleotide sequence: TGTGCCAGCAGTCCGGGCCCCGCTCAGCCCCAGCATTTT. This translates into CASSPGPAQPQHF.

The chain links TRBV28 to TRBJ1-4; D gene uncertain. Germline-derived CDR1 and CDR2 are MDHEN and SYDVKM. V gave up 6 bases and J gave up 0 bases, with 8 bases separating them. The CDR3 covers 14 residues. The CDR3 bases are TGTGCCAGCAGAGACACCTCAACTAATGAAAAACTGTTTTTT. This codes for CASRDTSTNEKLFF.

This chain connects TRBV23-1 to TRBJ1-5; 9 positions agree with TRBD1. TRBV23-1 falls under the ORF class, with uncertain function. Germline trimming cut 6 bases from V and 1 base from J; bases unmatched to any gene: 1. The CDR3 length is 14 residues. This CDR3 reads CASRTGGSNQPQHF. DNA for the CDR3: TGCGCCAGCAGAACAGGGGGCAGCAATCAGCCCCAGCATTTT.

The chain couples TRBV7-2 to TRBJ2-1; TRBD1 or TRBD2 may be the D gene (5 bases each). This CDR3 comprises 15 residues. Germline CDR1 is SGHTA and CDR2 is FQGNSA. Trimming cost V 6 bases and J 5 bases, with 17 bases left between them. CDR3 DNA: TGTGCCAGCAGGGCCGGGACGGGAACAAACAATGAGCAGTTCTTC. Its protein product is CASRAGTGTNNEQFF.

The chain employs TRBV6-6 and TRBJ2-1; unclear D gene. V lost 2 bases and J lost 0, with 8 bases in between. This CDR3 is built from 15 residues. Germline CDR1 is MNHNY and CDR2 is SVGAGI (reference sequence). The CDR3 loop is CASSYLAGSYNEQFF. The CDR3, as DNA: TGTGCCAGCAGTTACCTTGCTGGCTCCTACAATGAGCAGTTCTTC.

The chain joins TRBV10-1 to TRBJ2-3; D ambiguous. CDR1 is WNHNN, CDR2 SYGVQD, per germline (reference sequence). Trimming took off 7 bases at V and 4 bases at J, with 15 bases between the two ends. This CDR3 has 14 residues. The CDR3 here is CASTIWSRADTQYF. DNA of the CDR3: TGCGCCAGCACGATTTGGTCAAGGGCAGATACGCAGTATTTT.

The rearrangement joins TRBV7-9 to TRBJ2-3; D may be TRBD2 (6 bases). CDR3 size: 14 residues. The germline CDR1 and CDR2 sequences are SEHNR and FQNEAQ (reference sequence). The V end was cut by 3 bases, the J end by 6 bases, with 13 bases between. The CDR3 DNA reads TGTGCCAGCAGCTTCTTCACCCGGGGGGATACGCAGTATTTT. Its protein is CASSFFTRGDTQYF.

This sequence joins TRBV2 and TRBJ1-1; D is undetermined. Germline V gene sequence: CDR1 SNHLY, CDR2 FYNNEI. Trimming shortened V by 7 bases and J by 0 bases, and 9 bases separated the two germline ends. This CDR3 has 13 residues. The CDR3 nucleotides are TGTGCCAGCACGCTCGTTGTGAACACTGAAGCTTTCTTT. It translates to CASTLVVNTEAFF.

The chain uses TRBV7-9 and TRBJ1-2; D is uncertain. Trimming took 5 bases from V and 2 from J, leaving 18 bases between them. The CDR3 has 16 residues. The germline V gene encodes CDR1 SEHNR and CDR2 FQNEAQ (reference sequence). The CDR3: CASSPATLVVNYGYTF. The CDR3 bases are TGTGCCAGCAGCCCTGCCACATTAGTAGTCAACTATGGCTACACCTTC.

This chain connects TRBV3-1 (or the pseudogene TRBV3-2) to TRBJ2-5; D call uncertain. Germline values: CDR1 LGHDT, CDR2 YNNKEL (reference sequence). The CDR3 is 17 residues long. The germline V and J ends were trimmed by 4 bases and 1 base, with 19 bases remaining between them. The CDR3 region has the DNA TGTGCCAGCAGCCTCCCCGATTCCCCAGCGAGCCAAGAGACCCAGTACTTC. Residues: CASSLPDSPASQETQYF.

The CDR3 nucleotides are TGTGCCAGCAGTGAACGCGGGAGTGCCGGGGAGCTGTTTTTT. This sequence encodes CASSERGSAGELFF. The chain joins TRBV6-1 to TRBJ2-2; 7 nucleotides agree with TRBD2. CDR1 and CDR2 (germline): MNHNS, SASEGT. Trimming cost V 2 bases and J 6 bases; bases outside gene matches: 3. CDR3 size: 14 residues.